This T cell receptor (beta chain) originates from a study of neurological immune-mediated disorders. From germline, CDR1 is MNHEY and CDR2 SVGAGI. The V segment lost 6 bases and the J segment 9 bases; nucleotides outside the gene matches: 10. The CDR3 has 14 residues. TCRdb re-called the 5' RACE reads with MiXCR, one entry per CDR3 protein. The sample comprises around 130,000 distinct CDR3 sequences, roughly 3.4% of which are singletons, and 1% to 1.5% rests with the top ten. A remark on this clonotype: Its antigen remains unknown.

Study results and limitations: One related-CDR3 cluster, identified by phylogenetic grouping, held the repertoires of 18 of 34 multiple sclerosis patients and was a possible signature.

The sequence was collected from a woman in her 30s with multiple sclerosis. The V and J genes are TRBV6-5 and TRBJ2-7, with TRBD2 identical over 11 bases. The specimen was PBMCs. In nucleotides, the CDR3 is TGTGCCAGCAGCACGACTAGCGGGGCCCTCTGGCAGTACTTC. It specifies CASSTTSGALWQYF.